These 3 T cell receptor beta chains came from one sample sequenced in a study of blood T cell repertoires in COVID-19 (dated by TCRdb to about 2020). Library preparation was by the immunoSEQ multiplex PCR assay. Drawn from immuneACCESS, this table holds only the in-frame rearrangements with V and J called that TCRdb kept. Clones are partly lost; checked studies trace under half to an unresolved V gene and leave the rest unexplained. The sample profile shows roughly 140,000 clones; 85% to 90% of them were found once. Together, the top ten hold around 5% of the sample. Sequenced: peripheral blood. These receptor sequences come from a human donor in a cohort sampled during active COVID-19.

This clone was seen more than once but under ten times. The rearrangement uses TRBV18 and TRBJ2-1; 9 positions match TRBD1. CDR1 KGHSH and CDR2 LQKENI come from the germline V gene. The length of the CDR3 is 15 residues. Trimming removed 0 bases from V and 7 bases from J; junction bases left unmatched: 4. The CDR3 DNA sequence: TGTGCCAGCTCACCACCCGGGACAGGGACGAATGAGCAGTTCTTC. It specifies CASSPPGTGTNEQFF.

This chain uses TRBV5-8 with TRBJ1-2; 7 bases are a match to TRBD1. J was trimmed by 7 bases and V by 5 bases; bases with no gene match: 8. The CDR3 consists of 13 residues. Germline V gene data show CDR1 as SGHTS and CDR2 as YDEGEE. The CDR3 protein is CASSPDRVIGYTF. The CDR3, as DNA: TGTGCCAGCAGTCCCGACAGGGTTATTGGCTACACCTTC.

The chain employs TRBV7-9 and TRBJ2-2, with D tentatively TRBD1 (6 bases). V lost 1 base and J 1 base, leaving 10 bases between the germline ends. The CDR3 extends over 16 amino acids. In germline, CDR1 is SEHNR, CDR2 FQNEAQ (reference sequence). The CDR3, as DNA: TGTGCCAGCAGCTTAGAAGGGGGATTGAACACCGGGGAGCTGTTTTTT. Translation: CASSLEGGLNTGELFF.